Following are 15 T cell receptor beta chains from one sample sequenced in a study of vaccination and CD4 T cells after COVID-19. The assay that was used to sequence DNA from cultured CD4+ T cells was the Oncomine TCR Beta short-read assay. TCRdb recomputed calls from the PCR reads with MiXCR, one row per CDR3 protein. The table records roughly 10,000 distinct CDR3 sequences, approximately 52% of them present only once. The treatment denotes: roughly 11-day PBMC culture with coronavirus spike peptide pools or control peptides (ViraFEST assay). Their antigen targets remain unknown. Sequenced input: CD4+ T cells from blood, cultured in vitro. Source of these receptors: a human donor who had recovered from COVID-19.

This clonotype has just a few counts. This rearrangement joins TRBV20-1 to TRBJ2-4, with D perhaps given as TRBD1 or TRBD2 (6 bases each). CDR1 and CDR2 (germline): DFQATT, SNEGSKA (reference sequence). The V and J ends lost 6 bases and 8 bases respectively, with 17 bases between them. This CDR3 contains 13 residues. The CDR3 region has the DNA TGCAGTGCGAGATCGGGGGCGCAGCACATTCAGTACTTC. Amino acid sequence: CSARSGAQHIQYF.

J is TRBJ2-7 and V is TRBV28, with 8 positions matching TRBD1. V was clipped by 10 bases and J by 2 bases; unmatched bases: 1. Germline V gives CDR1 MDHEN, CDR2 SYDVKM. The CDR3 runs to 11 residues. The CDR3 bases are TGTGCCATACAGGGGGCCTACGAGCAGTACTTC. Protein product: CAIQGAYEQYF.

The chain recombines TRBV5-6 with TRBJ1-2; 9 positions agree with TRBD1. Germline V gives CDR1 SGHDT, CDR2 YYEEEE. The V and J ends lost 2 bases and 4 bases, in that order; junction bases with no gene match: 6. CDR3 length equals 15 residues. The DNA for the CDR3 is TGTGCCAGCAGCTTTGGTCCGGGACAGGGCTATGGCTACACCTTC. It specifies CASSFGPGQGYGYTF.

This clonotype appeared a single time. This chain connects TRBV12-3 or TRBV12-4 to TRBJ2-3; 8 positions match TRBD1. There are 15 residues in the CDR3. V lost 6 bases to trimming and J lost 2 bases; unmatched junction nucleotides: 7. CDR3 loop: CASSPTGVYTDTQYF. CDR3 in DNA: TGTGCCAGCAGCCCGACAGGGGTTTACACAGATACGCAGTATTTT.

The CDR3 sequence is CAWSVPLGTVTGLAGNTDTQYF. CDR3 bases: TGTGCCTGGAGCGTACCCCTAGGAACGGTGACGGGACTAGCGGGAAACACAGATACGCAGTATTTT. V usage is TRBV30 and J usage is TRBJ2-3; 13 bases fit TRBD2. The germline CDR1 and CDR2 sequences are GTSNPN and SVGIG (reference sequence). The J segment lost 2 bases and the V segment lost 3 bases, leaving 23 bases of the junction unmatched. The length of the CDR3 is 22 residues.

The V call is TRBV28, the J call TRBJ1-5, with 7 bases lining up with TRBD1. The junction had 6 bases not matched to a gene; V was cut back by 2 bases and J by 2 bases. CDR3 length equals 16 residues. Germline V gene sequence: CDR1 MDHEN, CDR2 SYDVKM. The CDR3 protein is CASSLEQGFGNQPQHF. DNA for the CDR3: TGTGCCAGCAGTTTAGAACAGGGGTTTGGCAATCAGCCCCAGCATTTT.

The chain has TRBV6-1 and TRBJ1-6; 7 bases map to TRBD1. Per germline, CDR1 MNHNS and CDR2 SASEGT. The CDR3 contains 18 residues. V gave up 4 bases and J gave up 2 bases; unmatched junction bases: 11. The CDR3 nucleotides read TGTGCCAGCAGTGCCCGATCGGACAGGCGGCCCTATAATTCACCCCTCCACTTT. It translates to CASSARSDRRPYNSPLHF.

This clonotype was seen only a few times. V and J are TRBV28 and TRBJ1-5; D is ambiguous. This CDR3 has 16 residues. V was shortened by 4 bases and J by 0 bases, with 13 bases between the two germline ends. The germline CDR1 and CDR2 sequences are MDHEN and SYDVKM. The CDR3 protein is CASSSKETYSNQPQHF. CDR3 nucleotide sequence: TGTGCCAGCAGTTCCAAGGAGACCTATAGCAATCAGCCCCAGCATTTT.

In this sample, this clonotype turned up a few times. This sequence joins TRBV7-9 and TRBJ2-1; unclear D gene. Germline-derived CDR1 and CDR2 are SEHNR and FQNEAQ (reference sequence). CDR3 length: 15 amino acids. Trimming removed 0 bases at V and 4 bases at J, with 10 bases between. DNA for the CDR3: TGTGCCAGCAGCTTAGCGGGTCTAGGATACAATGAGCAGTTCTTC. Amino acids: CASSLAGLGYNEQFF.

The sample holds a few counts of this clonotype. The chain links TRBV6-1 to TRBJ2-7; D possibly matches TRBD1 or TRBD2 (6 bases each). This CDR3 region has 17 residues. Germline V lookup: CDR1 MNHNS, CDR2 SASEGT. With 6 bases removed from V and 3 bases from J, the gap between germline ends came to 24 bases. This CDR3 reads CASRGGSPGGNFYEQYF. DNA of the CDR3: TGTGCCAGCAGAGGGGGGAGCCCTGGCGGAAACTTCTACGAGCAGTACTTC.

The CDR3 here is CASSINGDTGELFF. In DNA form, the CDR3 reads TGTGCCAGTAGTATTAACGGGGACACCGGGGAGCTGTTTTTT. The chain couples TRBV19 to TRBJ2-2; D is perhaps TRBD2 (5 bases). From germline, CDR1 is LNHDA and CDR2 SQIVND (reference sequence). CDR3 length equals 14 residues. Between the trimmed V and J ends, which lost 3 bases and 3 bases, there was a span of 8 bases.

V usage is TRBV6-2 or TRBV6-3 and J usage is TRBJ1-6; D gene ambiguous. The V and J ends lost 6 bases and 3 bases respectively, with 15 bases between them. This CDR3 has 16 amino acids. Germline loops: CDR1 MNHEY, CDR2 SVGEGT. This chain's CDR3 is CASRHGRTGYNSPLHF. CDR3 sequence (DNA): TGTGCCAGCAGGCACGGCCGGACGGGCTATAATTCACCCCTCCACTTT.

The genes are TRBV7-9 and TRBJ1-5, with a tentative D call TRBD1 (6 bases). The germline V gene has CDR1 SEHNR and CDR2 FQNEAQ (reference sequence). The CDR3 contains 13 residues. V lost 2 bases, J lost 7 bases, and 9 bases lay in between. This CDR3 is CASSLSGDQPQHF. DNA of the CDR3: TGTGCCAGCAGCTTATCAGGGGACCAGCCCCAGCATTTT.

CDR3 nucleotide sequence: TGTGCCAGTAGTTTCCAAGATAGCGTTACGCAGTATTTT. It codes for CASSFQDSVTQYF. The J gene is TRBJ2-3, the V gene TRBV19; D is perhaps TRBD2 (5 bases). Germline V CDR1 and CDR2: LNHDA, SQIVND (reference sequence). The length of the CDR3 is 13 residues. V gave up 5 bases and J gave up 8 bases, with 14 bases separating them.

The chain uses TRBV28 and TRBJ1-3, with 7 bases that match TRBD1. CDR1 is MDHEN, CDR2 SYDVKM, per germline. The CDR3 contains 15 residues. V lost 8 bases, J lost 1 base, and 8 bases stayed unmatched. This chain's CDR3 is CASVGGGVSGNTIYF. In DNA, the CDR3 is TGTGCCAGCGTAGGAGGGGGCGTGTCTGGAAACACCATATATTTT.